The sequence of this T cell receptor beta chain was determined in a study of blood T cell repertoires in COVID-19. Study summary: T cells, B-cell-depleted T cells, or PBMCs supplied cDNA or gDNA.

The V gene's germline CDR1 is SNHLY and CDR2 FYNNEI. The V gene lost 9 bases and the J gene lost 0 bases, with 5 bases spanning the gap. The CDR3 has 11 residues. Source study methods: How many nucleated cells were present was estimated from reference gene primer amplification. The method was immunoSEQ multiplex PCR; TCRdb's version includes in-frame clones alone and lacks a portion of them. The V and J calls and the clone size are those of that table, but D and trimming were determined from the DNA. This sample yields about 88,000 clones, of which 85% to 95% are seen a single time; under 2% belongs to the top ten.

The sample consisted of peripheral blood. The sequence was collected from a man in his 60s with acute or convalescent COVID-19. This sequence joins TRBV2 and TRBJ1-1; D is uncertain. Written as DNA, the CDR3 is TGTGCCAGTACTATGAACACTGAAGCTTTCTTT. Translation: CASTMNTEAFF.